The 10 T cell receptor beta chains presented below share a single source sample, sequenced in a study of metastatic and nonmetastatic thyroid tumors. Until they underwent thyroid surgery, no patient had received any treatment. TCRdb called clones again from the PCR reads with MiXCR. The sample lists 30,000 to 35,000 clones, around 32% seen once, with around 32% in the top ten. Sequenced: blood. The receptors here all came from a female donor with papillary thyroid cancer or a benign thyroid nodule (not recorded which). Some clones in this sample may be carry-over from other donors' samples.

This clone appeared many times. The J gene is TRBJ2-3, the V gene TRBV5-1; D assignment may be TRBD1 or TRBD2 (5 bases each). Germline lookup yields CDR1 SGHRS and CDR2 YFSETQ. V dropped 4 bases and J dropped 2 bases, with 11 bases sitting between them. This CDR3 is built from 14 residues. For the CDR3, the DNA is TGCGCCAGCAGCATAAGGGACGTCACAGATACGCAGTATTTT. Protein sequence: CASSIRDVTDTQYF.

This sequence joins TRBV6-1 and TRBJ2-1; unclear D gene. Trimming took 7 bases from V and 15 from J, leaving 19 bases between them. The CDR3 totals 12 residues. CDR1 MNHNS and CDR2 SASEGT come from the germline V gene. The chain's CDR3 is CASTVGETTLFF. The CDR3 region has the DNA TGTGCCAGCACTGTAGGAGAGACCACCCTGTTCTTC.

This clone has at least ten counts. The chain uses TRBV7-9 and TRBJ2-5, with D perhaps matching TRBD2 (6 bases). The germline V gene has CDR1 SEHNR and CDR2 FQNEAQ (reference sequence). The CDR3 contains 16 residues. V gave up 2 bases and J gave up 0 bases, with 13 bases separating them. The CDR3 spells CASSLKSGRYQETQYF. CDR3 in DNA: TGTGCCAGCAGCTTAAAGAGCGGGCGGTACCAAGAGACCCAGTACTTC. Full variable domain (remainder filled in from reference TRBV7-9 and TRBJ2-5): DTGVSQNPRHKITKRGQNVTFRCDPISEHNRLYWYRQTLGQGPEFLTYFQNEAQLEKSRLLSDRFSAERPKGSFSTLEIQRTEQGDSAMYLCASSLKSGRYQETQYFGPGTRLLVL.

This clone was counted many times. J is TRBJ1-2 and V is TRBV28; 8 bases agree with TRBD1. Germline values: CDR1 MDHEN, CDR2 SYDVKM. The V and J ends lost 4 bases and 4 bases, in that order; junction bases with no gene match: 2. This CDR3 is 13 amino acids long. CDR3 loop: CASSSDRAYGYTF. CDR3 sequence (DNA): TGTGCCAGCAGTTCGGACAGGGCCTATGGCTACACCTTC.

In this sample, this clone turned up many times. Other nucleotide sequences from this sample produce the same CDR3. The chain joins TRBV19 to TRBJ2-2; D assignment may be TRBD1 or TRBD2 (6 bases each). V lost 3 bases and J lost 6, with 17 bases in between. The germline gives CDR1 LNHDA, CDR2 SQIVND (reference sequence). CDR3 length: 16 amino acids. CDR3 DNA sequence: TGTGCCAGTAGTATGTGGGGGGCCCCTGGGGCCGGGGAGCTGTTTTTT. This codes for CASSMWGAPGAGELFF.

Many counts were recorded for this clone. This chain connects TRBV12-3 or TRBV12-4 to TRBJ1-4; D might be TRBD1 (6 bases). The CDR3 length is 14 residues. V was trimmed by 6 bases and J by 8 bases, leaving 16 bases between them. The CDR3 nucleotides are TGTGCCAGCAGGCCCACAGGGATCGACGAAAAACTGTTTTTT. It encodes CASRPTGIDEKLFF.

This rearrangement joins TRBV20-1 to TRBJ2-7; D may be TRBD1 (5 bases). The germline V gene has CDR1 DFQATT and CDR2 SNEGSKA (reference sequence). The CDR3 has 16 amino acids. Trimming shortened V by 1 base and J by 4 bases, and 20 bases separated the two germline ends. The DNA of the CDR3 is TGCAGTGCTAGAGCCGGCACGGACACCCGAACTTACGAGCAGTACTTC. As protein: CSARAGTDTRTYEQYF.

This clone has a count of ten or more. The chain recombines TRBV29-1 with TRBJ1-2, with D perhaps TRBD1 (5 bases). The ends were cut back, 0 bases at V and 4 bases at J, with 9 bases in the middle. The germline V gene has CDR1 SQVTM and CDR2 ANQGSEA. CDR3 size: 13 residues. The chain's CDR3 is CSVEEAGGYGYTF. CDR3 nucleotides: TGCAGCGTTGAAGAGGCGGGGGGCTATGGCTACACCTTC.

There are many counts of this clone. V gene TRBV18 combines with J gene TRBJ2-5, with D perhaps TRBD2 (6 bases). The CDR3 has 15 amino acids. CDR1 and CDR2 (germline): KGHSH, LQKENI. With 5 bases removed from V and 5 bases from J, the gap between germline ends came to 18 bases. The CDR3 is CASSLTEGPRETQYF. CDR3 DNA: TGTGCCAGCTCATTAACGGAGGGACCCAGGGAGACCCAGTACTTC. The full variable domain, in which reference TRBV18 and TRBJ2-5 provide the parts outside the CDR3, is NAGVMQNPRHLVRRRGQEARLRCSPMKGHSHVYWYRQLPEEGLKFMVYLQKENIIDESGMPKERFSAEFPKEGPSILRIQQVVRGDSAAYFCASSLTEGPRETQYFGPGTRLLVL.

This clone showed up many times. J is TRBJ2-1 and V is TRBV6-1; 10 positions match TRBD1. Germline lookup yields CDR1 MNHNS and CDR2 SASEGT. This CDR3 spans 13 amino acids. The V gene end was trimmed by 6 bases and the J gene end by 8 bases; junction bases not matched to a gene: 4. CDR3 amino acids: CASRKTGGYEQFF. The DNA of the CDR3 is TGTGCCAGCAGAAAGACAGGGGGCTATGAGCAGTTCTTC.